The 23 T cell receptor beta chains presented below share a single source sample, sequenced in a study of blood T cell repertoires in COVID-19. Profiling relied on immunoSEQ multiplex PCR, and the TCRdb table lists in-frame clones only, not all of them. Of some 120,000 clones in the sample, over 75% are singletons; the top ten hold less than 2%. Sequenced input: peripheral blood. The source is a human donor with active COVID-19. The donor label of this sample is uncertain.

The V and J genes are TRBV5-4 and TRBJ2-3; TRBD2 matches at 10 bases. CDR3 size: 17 residues. The germline gives CDR1 SGHNT, CDR2 YYREEE (reference sequence). V shed 2 bases, J shed 6 bases, and the junction held 12 bases outside the gene matches. CDR3 residues: CASSFGGLAGASDTQYF. In nucleotides, the CDR3 is TGTGCCAGCAGCTTTGGGGGGCTAGCGGGGGCCAGTGATACGCAGTATTTT. Full variable domain (missing parts from reference TRBV5-4 and TRBJ2-3): ETGVTQSPTHLIKTRGQQVTLRCSSQSGHNTVSWYQQALGQGPQFIFQYYREEENGRGNFPPRFSGLQFPNYSSELNVNALELDDSALYLCASSFGGLAGASDTQYFGPGTRLTVL.

The chain combines TRBV5-6 with TRBJ1-2; 7 nucleotides align to TRBD1. The CDR3 sequence is 15 residues long. V shed 0 bases, J shed 4 bases, and the junction held 6 bases outside the gene matches. The germline gives CDR1 SGHDT, CDR2 YYEEEE. The CDR3 DNA reads TGTGCCAGCAGCTTGGAAGGGGGACAGAGCTATGGCTACACCTTC. This translates into CASSLEGGQSYGYTF.

This chain uses TRBV19 with TRBJ2-7; the match to TRBD2 covers 9 bases. This CDR3 has 15 residues. The germline CDR1 and CDR2 sequences are LNHDA and SQIVND (reference sequence). The ends lost 5 bases at V and 4 bases at J; junction bases unmatched: 9. The CDR3 coding sequence is TGTGCCAGTAGTTCCCGGAGGAGCGGGGGGTACGAGCAGTACTTC. Its protein product is CASSSRRSGGYEQYF.

The rearrangement uses TRBV6-1 and TRBJ1-1; 8 nucleotides align to TRBD1. The CDR3 has 16 residues. The V gene end was trimmed by 4 bases and the J gene end by 11 bases; junction bases not matched to a gene: 18. The germline V gene encodes CDR1 MNHNS and CDR2 SASEGT. CDR3: CASSAQGAIYGEGAFF. The CDR3, as DNA: TGTGCCAGCAGTGCGCAGGGGGCGATTTACGGCGAAGGGGCTTTCTTT.

This chain connects TRBV18 to TRBJ2-1, with D uncertain. This CDR3 spans 15 amino acids. The germline V gene encodes CDR1 KGHSH and CDR2 LQKENI. The germline V and J ends were trimmed by 3 bases and 9 bases, with 18 bases remaining between them. The CDR3 DNA sequence: TGTGCCAGCTCACCTATCCCAGCCAGGTTTGCTGAGCAGTTCTTC. Its protein is CASSPIPARFAEQFF. Full variable domain (rest looked up from reference TRBV18 and TRBJ2-1): NAGVMQNPRHLVRRRGQEARLRCSPMKGHSHVYWYRQLPEEGLKFMVYLQKENIIDESGMPKERFSAEFPKEGPSILRIQQVVRGDSAAYFCASSPIPARFAEQFFGPGTRLTVL.

The chain carries TRBV9 and TRBJ1-2; 10 positions match TRBD1. V was clipped by 3 bases and J by 6 bases; unmatched bases: 5. There are 14 residues in the CDR3. Germline V gene data show CDR1 as SGDLS and CDR2 as YYNGEE. CDR3 bases: TGTGCCAGCAGCGCGACGGGACAGGGGCATGGCTACACCTTC. This codes for CASSATGQGHGYTF.

Only a few counts were recorded for this clone. This sequence joins TRBV7-9 and TRBJ1-2; TRBD1 is a possible D gene (6 bases). The V gene's germline CDR1 is SEHNR and CDR2 FQNEAQ (reference sequence). V was shortened by 3 bases and J by 8 bases, with 19 bases between the two germline ends. CDR3 length: 15 amino acids. The CDR3 here is CASSLGYRDAGGYTF. Here the CDR3 DNA reads TGTGCCAGCAGCTTGGGATACAGGGACGCCGGGGGCTACACCTTC.

V is TRBV2 and J is TRBJ2-3; TRBD2 matches 7 bases. The germline V gene encodes CDR1 SNHLY and CDR2 FYNNEI. This CDR3 comprises 14 residues. Trimming cost V 2 bases and J 8 bases; bases outside gene matches: 7. Here the CDR3 reads CASSEWRGRGTQYF. The DNA for the CDR3 is TGTGCCAGCAGTGAATGGCGGGGGAGGGGTACGCAGTATTTT.

This rearrangement joins TRBV9 to TRBJ2-2, with 12 bases aligning to TRBD2. The CDR3 extends over 17 amino acids. Germline V CDR1 and CDR2: SGDLS, YYNGEE. V lost 4 bases and J lost 1; bases outside the gene matches: 5. CDR3 region: CASSPQLAGGNTGELFF. The CDR3 coding sequence is TGTGCCAGCAGCCCGCAACTAGCGGGGGGGAACACCGGGGAGCTGTTTTTT.

The chain is built from TRBV7-2 and TRBJ2-3; 10 nucleotides match TRBD1. The V gene's germline CDR1 is SGHTA and CDR2 FQGNSA. CDR3 length equals 16 residues. Trimming removed 2 bases from V and 4 bases from J; junction bases left unmatched: 6. The CDR3 spells CASSLTGTGEADTQYF. CDR3 coding DNA: TGTGCCAGCAGCTTAACCGGGACAGGGGAGGCAGATACGCAGTATTTT.

This rearrangement joins TRBV5-1 to TRBJ1-1; no clear D gene. This CDR3 has 13 residues. V lost 0 bases to trimming and J lost 2 bases, with 5 bases between them. Germline V CDR1 and CDR2: SGHRS, YFSETQ. Here the CDR3 DNA reads TGCGCCAGCAGCTTGGGAGTCAACACTGAAGCTTTCTTT. It encodes CASSLGVNTEAFF.

J is TRBJ2-7 and V is TRBV11-2, with a possible D match to TRBD2 (6 bases). V shed 5 bases and J shed 2 bases, with 16 bases lying between them. This CDR3 contains 15 residues. From germline, CDR1 is SGHAT and CDR2 FQNNGV. The CDR3 DNA is TGTGCCAGCAGCCGGCCAGGACTACACCCCTACGAGCAGTACTTC. Residues: CASSRPGLHPYEQYF.

The chain carries TRBV7-9 and TRBJ2-7; D is possibly TRBD2 (6 bases). This CDR3 region has 15 residues. Germline assignment: CDR1 SEHNR and CDR2 FQNEAQ (reference sequence). V gave up 5 bases and J gave up 2 bases, with 16 bases separating them. DNA for the CDR3: TGTGCCAGCAGCCCAACCATGGGACTGACCTACGAGCAGTACTTC. It codes for CASSPTMGLTYEQYF.

The chain combines TRBV12-3 or TRBV12-4 with TRBJ1-3, with D hard to call. This CDR3 spans 13 amino acids. Between the trimmed V and J ends, which lost 6 bases and 0 bases, there was a span of 6 bases. CDR3 nucleotide sequence: TGTGCCAGCAGGTTGAGCTCTGGAAACACCATATATTTT. This encodes CASRLSSGNTIYF.

The chain employs TRBV7-9 and TRBJ1-6, with D hard to call. The germline CDR1 and CDR2 sequences are SEHNR and FQNEAQ (reference sequence). The CDR3 spans 15 residues. Trimming stripped 1 base from V and 8 bases from J, with 12 bases between. This chain's CDR3 is CASSLGQAEDSPLHF. Here the CDR3 DNA reads TGTGCCAGCAGCTTAGGGCAGGCGGAGGATTCACCCCTCCACTTT.

This clone was seen a handful of times. DNA for the CDR3: TGTGCCTGGAAGGCGGTGAAGAATTCACCCCTCCACTTT. It codes for CAWKAVKNSPLHF. The rearrangement joins TRBV30 to TRBJ1-6, with no clear D. The V end was cut by 4 bases, the J end by 7 bases, with 11 bases between. Germline CDR1 reads GTSNPN; CDR2 reads SVGIG (reference sequence). The CDR3 length is 13 residues.

The V and J genes are TRBV5-4 and TRBJ1-2; D might be TRBD1 (6 bases). V was cut by 5 bases and J by 12 bases, with 20 bases left in between. From germline, CDR1 is SGHNT and CDR2 YYREEE (reference sequence). CDR3 length: 13 amino acids. In DNA form, the CDR3 reads TGTGCCAGCAGGGCGGACAGTGGCTTTGGGGACACCTTC. This codes for CASRADSGFGDTF.

The chain has TRBV18 and TRBJ1-5; D gene uncertain. V was pared by 2 bases and J by 4 bases, with 6 bases between. The V gene's germline CDR1 is KGHSH and CDR2 LQKENI. This CDR3 comprises 13 residues. CDR3 sequence: CASSPSRNQPQHF. The CDR3 DNA is TGTGCCAGCTCACCAAGCAGGAATCAGCCCCAGCATTTT. Full variable domain (rest looked up from reference TRBV18 and TRBJ1-5): NAGVMQNPRHLVRRRGQEARLRCSPMKGHSHVYWYRQLPEEGLKFMVYLQKENIIDESGMPKERFSAEFPKEGPSILRIQQVVRGDSAAYFCASSPSRNQPQHFGDGTRLSIL.

The chain carries TRBV21-1 and TRBJ1-4. TRBV21-1 is shown as a pseudogene. The CDR3 sequence is 15 residues long. The chain's CDR3 is CASWGGCRTNEKLFF. DNA of the CDR3: TGTGCCAGCTGGGGAGGGTGTAGGACTAATGAAAAACTGTTTTTT.

This sequence joins TRBV11-2 and TRBJ2-7; the match to TRBD1 covers 9 bases. Germline assignment: CDR1 SGHAT and CDR2 FQNNGV. V dropped 5 bases and J dropped 0; count of bases not matched to a gene: 5. CDR3 length: 15 amino acids. The CDR3 is CASSGRTGDSYEQYF. Written as DNA, the CDR3 is TGTGCCAGCAGCGGCCGGACAGGGGACTCCTACGAGCAGTACTTC.

The chain couples TRBV4-2 to TRBJ2-7, with 7 bases lining up with TRBD1. Trimming removed 4 bases from V and 2 bases from J; junction bases left unmatched: 8. The CDR3 extends over 15 amino acids. Germline V CDR1 and CDR2: LGHNA, YNFKEQ. The CDR3 bases are TGTGCCAGCAGCCCGCTGGACAGGACGGCCTACGAGCAGTACTTC. It specifies CASSPLDRTAYEQYF.

This rearrangement joins TRBV10-2 to TRBJ2-4; the D gene is possibly TRBD1 (7 bases). The CDR3 consists of 15 residues. V gave up 5 bases and J gave up 0 bases, with 11 bases separating them. The V gene's germline CDR1 is WSHSY and CDR2 SAAADI. As DNA, the CDR3 is TGCGCCAGCAGTCCAGGGGGGTTAGCCAAAAACATTCAGTACTTC. Encoded protein: CASSPGGLAKNIQYF.

The chain employs TRBV10-2 and TRBJ2-3; D is uncertain. The CDR3 contains 14 residues. Germline V gene sequence: CDR1 WSHSY, CDR2 SAAADI. V shed 8 bases and J shed 4 bases, with 16 bases lying between them. The CDR3 protein is CASESSLAPDTQYF. The CDR3 nucleotides read TGCGCCAGCGAAAGTAGCTTGGCCCCAGATACGCAGTATTTT.